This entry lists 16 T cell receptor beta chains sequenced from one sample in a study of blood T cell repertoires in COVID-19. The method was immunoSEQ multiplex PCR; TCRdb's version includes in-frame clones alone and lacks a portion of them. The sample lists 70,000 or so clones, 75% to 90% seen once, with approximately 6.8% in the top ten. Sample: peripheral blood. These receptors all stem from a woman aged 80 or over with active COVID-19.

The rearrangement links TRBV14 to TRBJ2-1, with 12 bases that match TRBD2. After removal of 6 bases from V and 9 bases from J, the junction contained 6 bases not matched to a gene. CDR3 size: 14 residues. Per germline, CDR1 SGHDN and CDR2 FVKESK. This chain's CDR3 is CASRRTSGVGEQFF. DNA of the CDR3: TGTGCCAGCAGACGGACTAGCGGGGTGGGTGAGCAGTTCTTC.

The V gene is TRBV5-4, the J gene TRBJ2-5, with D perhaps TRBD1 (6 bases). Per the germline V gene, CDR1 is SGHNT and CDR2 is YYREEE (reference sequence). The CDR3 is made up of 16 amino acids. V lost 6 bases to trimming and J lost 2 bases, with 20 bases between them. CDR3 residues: CASTPSPLGGQETQYF. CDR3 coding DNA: TGTGCCAGCACCCCTTCCCCCCTAGGGGGTCAAGAGACCCAGTACTTC. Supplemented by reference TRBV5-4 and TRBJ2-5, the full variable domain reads ETGVTQSPTHLIKTRGQQVTLRCSSQSGHNTVSWYQQALGQGPQFIFQYYREEENGRGNFPPRFSGLQFPNYSSELNVNALELDDSALYLCASTPSPLGGQETQYFGPGTRLLVL.

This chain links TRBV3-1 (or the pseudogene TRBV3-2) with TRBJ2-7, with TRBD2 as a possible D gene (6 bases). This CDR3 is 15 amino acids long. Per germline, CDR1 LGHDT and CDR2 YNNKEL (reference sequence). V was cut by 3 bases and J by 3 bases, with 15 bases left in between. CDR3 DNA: TGTGCCAGCAGCCACACAGCGGGCCTCATCTACGAGCAGTACTTC. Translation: CASSHTAGLIYEQYF.

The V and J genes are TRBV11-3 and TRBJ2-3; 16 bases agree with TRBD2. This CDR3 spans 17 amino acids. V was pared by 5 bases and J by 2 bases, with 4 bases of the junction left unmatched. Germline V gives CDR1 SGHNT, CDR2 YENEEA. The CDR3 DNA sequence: TGTGCCAGCAGCCCAGGGACTAGCGGGAGGGCCACAGATACGCAGTATTTT. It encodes CASSPGTSGRATDTQYF.

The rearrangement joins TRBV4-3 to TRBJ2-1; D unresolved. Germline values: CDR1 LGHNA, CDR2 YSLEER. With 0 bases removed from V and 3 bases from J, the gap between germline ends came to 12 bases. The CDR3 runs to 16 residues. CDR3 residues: CASSQDSSPLYNEQFF. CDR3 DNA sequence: TGCGCCAGCAGCCAAGATTCGTCTCCCCTCTACAATGAGCAGTTCTTC.

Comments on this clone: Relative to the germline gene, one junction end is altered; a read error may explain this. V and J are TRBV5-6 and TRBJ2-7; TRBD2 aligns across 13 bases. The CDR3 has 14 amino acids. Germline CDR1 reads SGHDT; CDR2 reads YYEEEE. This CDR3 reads CASSLGLAGGPRNF. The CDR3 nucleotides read TGTGCCAGCAGCTTGGGACTAGCGGGAGGCCCTAGAAACTTC.

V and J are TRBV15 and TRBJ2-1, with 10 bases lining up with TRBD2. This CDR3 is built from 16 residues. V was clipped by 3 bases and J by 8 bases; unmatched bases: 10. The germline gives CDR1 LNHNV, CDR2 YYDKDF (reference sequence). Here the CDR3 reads CATSSFPSGSGDEQFF. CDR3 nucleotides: TGTGCCACCAGCAGCTTTCCTAGCGGGAGTGGGGATGAGCAGTTCTTC. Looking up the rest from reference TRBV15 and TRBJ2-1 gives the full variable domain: DAMVIQNPRYQVTQFGKPVTLSCSQTLNHNVMYWYQQKSSQAPKLLFHYYDKDFNNEADTPDNFQSRRPNTSFCFLDIRSPGLGDTAMYLCATSSFPSGSGDEQFFGPGTRLTVL.

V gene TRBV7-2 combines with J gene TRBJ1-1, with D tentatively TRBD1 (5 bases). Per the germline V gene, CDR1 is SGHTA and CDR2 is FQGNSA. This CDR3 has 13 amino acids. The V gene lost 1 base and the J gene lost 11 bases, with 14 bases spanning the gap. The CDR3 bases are TGTGCCAGCAGCTTAGATACGGGGGGGAGGGCTTTCTTT. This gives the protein CASSLDTGGRAFF.

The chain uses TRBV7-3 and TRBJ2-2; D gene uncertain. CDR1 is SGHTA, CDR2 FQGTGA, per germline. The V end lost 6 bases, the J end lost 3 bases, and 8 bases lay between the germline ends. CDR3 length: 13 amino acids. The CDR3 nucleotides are TGTGCCAGCAGGCAGGCACACACCGGGGAGCTGTTTTTT. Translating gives CASRQAHTGELFF.

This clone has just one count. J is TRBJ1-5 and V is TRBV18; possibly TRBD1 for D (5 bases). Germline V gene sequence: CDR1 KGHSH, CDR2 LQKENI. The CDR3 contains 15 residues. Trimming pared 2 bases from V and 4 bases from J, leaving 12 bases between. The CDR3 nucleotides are TGTGCCAGCTCACCAGGGGTGACAGCTAATCAGCCCCAGCATTTT. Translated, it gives CASSPGVTANQPQHF.

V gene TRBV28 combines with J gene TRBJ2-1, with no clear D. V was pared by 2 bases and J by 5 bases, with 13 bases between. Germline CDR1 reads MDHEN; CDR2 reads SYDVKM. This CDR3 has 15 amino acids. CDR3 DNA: TGTGCCAGCAGTTTACTATACCCGAGCGACAATGAGCAGTTCTTC. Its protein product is CASSLLYPSDNEQFF.

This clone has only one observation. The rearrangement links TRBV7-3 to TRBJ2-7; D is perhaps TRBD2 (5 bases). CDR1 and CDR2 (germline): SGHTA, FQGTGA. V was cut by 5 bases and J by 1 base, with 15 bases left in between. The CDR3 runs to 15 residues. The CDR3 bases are TGTGCCAGCAGCCCGTCCGGGGTAGGGTCCTACGAGCAGTACTTC. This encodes CASSPSGVGSYEQYF.

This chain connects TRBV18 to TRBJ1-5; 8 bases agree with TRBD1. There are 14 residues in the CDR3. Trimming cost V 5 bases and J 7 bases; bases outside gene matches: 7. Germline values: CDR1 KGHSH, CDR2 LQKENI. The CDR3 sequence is CASSSGQGSQPQHF. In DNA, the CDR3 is TGTGCCAGCTCATCTGGACAGGGAAGCCAGCCCCAGCATTTT.

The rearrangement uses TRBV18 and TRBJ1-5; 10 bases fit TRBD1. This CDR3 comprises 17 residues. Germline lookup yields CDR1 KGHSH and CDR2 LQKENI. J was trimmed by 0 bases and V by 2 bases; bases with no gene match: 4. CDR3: CASSPDRGHTSNQPQHF. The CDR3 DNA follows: TGTGCCAGCTCACCAGACAGGGGGCATACTAGCAATCAGCCCCAGCATTTT.

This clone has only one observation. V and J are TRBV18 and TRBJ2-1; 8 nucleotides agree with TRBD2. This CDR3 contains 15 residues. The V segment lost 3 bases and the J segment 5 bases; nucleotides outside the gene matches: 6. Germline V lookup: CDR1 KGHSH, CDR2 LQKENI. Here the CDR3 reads CASSPYRGGNNEQFF. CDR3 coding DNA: TGTGCCAGCTCACCTTACCGGGGGGGAAACAATGAGCAGTTCTTC. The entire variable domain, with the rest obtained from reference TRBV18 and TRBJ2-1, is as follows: NAGVMQNPRHLVRRRGQEARLRCSPMKGHSHVYWYRQLPEEGLKFMVYLQKENIIDESGMPKERFSAEFPKEGPSILRIQQVVRGDSAAYFCASSPYRGGNNEQFFGPGTRLTVL.

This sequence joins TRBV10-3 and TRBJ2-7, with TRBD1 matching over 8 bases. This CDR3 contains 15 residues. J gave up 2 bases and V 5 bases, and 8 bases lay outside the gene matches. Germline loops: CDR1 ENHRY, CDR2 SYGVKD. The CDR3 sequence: CAISKVGQGPYEQYF. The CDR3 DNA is TGTGCCATCAGTAAGGTCGGACAGGGACCCTACGAGCAGTACTTC.